Each of the 23 T cell receptor beta chains below was sequenced from the same sample in a study of T cells in localized non-small cell lung cancer. Repertoires were generated with immunoSEQ multiplex PCR, while TCRdb's copy carries only in-frame clones and drops some. Of around 36,000 clones listed, around 75% were seen once; the top ten hold roughly 36%. Here the sequenced sample was PBMCs, taken before any cancer treatment. These receptor sequences come from a woman aged 35 to 69 with stage II squamous cell lung carcinoma.

V and J are TRBV4-1 and TRBJ2-7; TRBD2 is a possible D gene (7 bases). The CDR3 spans 14 residues. Trimming removed 5 bases at V and 7 bases at J, with 18 bases between. Germline CDR1 MGHRA, CDR2 YSYEKL. CDR3 protein: CASSYDSRGGEQYF. The CDR3 DNA sequence: TGCGCCAGCAGCTACGACAGTAGGGGGGGGGAGCAGTACTTC.

This chain links TRBV28 with TRBJ1-1; possibly TRBD1 for D (6 bases). The V end lost 3 bases, the J end lost 4 bases, and 12 bases lay between the germline ends. Looked up from germline, CDR1 is MDHEN and CDR2 is SYDVKM. The length of the CDR3 is 14 residues. CDR3 in DNA: TGTGCCAGCAGTTTGATACAGGACAGCACTGAAGCTTTCTTT. It specifies CASSLIQDSTEAFF.

V is TRBV28 and J is TRBJ2-5; possible D gene TRBD1, 6 bases. From germline, CDR1 is MDHEN and CDR2 SYDVKM. Trimming took 4 bases from V and 5 from J, leaving 14 bases between them. This CDR3 contains 14 residues. The CDR3 region is CASSSSQGPETQYF. CDR3 coding DNA: TGTGCCAGCAGTTCGTCACAGGGACCGGAGACCCAGTACTTC.

J is TRBJ2-3 and V is TRBV6-5, with 8 bases matching TRBD1. The CDR3 has 15 residues. Germline-derived CDR1 and CDR2 are MNHEY and SVGAGI. The trim removed 2 bases at V and 3 bases at J, leaving 4 bases unmatched. The CDR3 loop is CASSYEGTGTDTQYF. The CDR3, as DNA: TGTGCCAGCAGTTACGAGGGGACAGGTACAGATACGCAGTATTTT.

CDR3 in DNA: TGCGCCAGCAGCTTGGCACAGGGCTTTGGAGGAAACACCATATATTTT. Its translation is CASSLAQGFGGNTIYF. This chain uses TRBV5-1 with TRBJ1-3; a weak D match, TRBD1 (6 bases). Germline V lookup: CDR1 SGHRS, CDR2 YFSETQ. The V end lost 0 bases, the J end lost 4 bases, and 14 bases lay between the germline ends. The CDR3 runs 16 residues.

The V and J genes are TRBV27 and TRBJ2-1; D gene unclear. Trimming removed 4 bases at V and 11 bases at J, with 15 bases between. CDR3 length: 13 amino acids. Germline V lookup: CDR1 MNHEY, CDR2 SMNVEV (reference sequence). CDR3: CASSSLEDGQQFF. DNA for the CDR3: TGTGCCAGCAGTTCCTTAGAGGACGGGCAGCAGTTCTTC.

The genes are TRBV6-5 and TRBJ2-5; no clear D gene. The germline V gene has CDR1 MNHEY and CDR2 SVGAGI. The CDR3 contains 12 residues. The germline V and J ends were trimmed by 8 bases and 5 bases, with 12 bases remaining between them. In DNA form, the CDR3 reads TGTGCCAGCCGAAGAAGTTTGGAGACCCAGTACTTC. This encodes CASRRSLETQYF.

The chain uses TRBV7-2 and TRBJ2-3, with 13 bases matching TRBD2. Looked up from germline, CDR1 is SGHTA and CDR2 is FQGNSA. CDR3 length: 14 residues. Trimming cost V 6 bases and J 10 bases; bases outside gene matches: 7. The CDR3 coding sequence is TGTGCCAGCAGTACTAGCGGGGGGGCCGCTTCGCAGTATTTT. This encodes CASSTSGGAASQYF.

This rearrangement joins TRBV9 to TRBJ2-3, with TRBD2 identical over 12 bases. Germline assignment: CDR1 SGDLS and CDR2 YYNGEE. The CDR3 covers 18 residues. The ends lost 0 bases at V and 1 base at J; junction bases unmatched: 6. CDR3 sequence: CASSVGTSGILRTDTQYF. Written as DNA, the CDR3 is TGTGCCAGCAGCGTAGGGACTAGCGGGATCCTTCGCACAGATACGCAGTATTTT.

This sequence joins TRBV28 and TRBJ1-1, with D possibly matching TRBD1 (5 bases). There are 15 residues in the CDR3. Germline CDR1 reads MDHEN; CDR2 reads SYDVKM. Trimming removed 6 bases at V and 2 bases at J, with 16 bases between. CDR3 in amino acids: CASRGSGTLNTEAFF. In DNA, the CDR3 is TGTGCCAGCAGGGGGTCCGGGACCCTAAACACTGAAGCTTTCTTT.

The genes are TRBV7-6 and TRBJ2-4; TRBD1 matches at 7 bases. Germline V lookup: CDR1 SGHVS, CDR2 FNYEAQ. V shed 5 bases and J 9 bases; nucleotides not matched to a gene: 7. The CDR3 runs 13 residues. The chain's CDR3 is CASSPQGVGIQYF. Here the CDR3 DNA reads TGTGCCAGCAGCCCCCAGGGGGTCGGCATTCAGTACTTC.

There are many counts of this clone. The V call is TRBV7-2, the J call TRBJ2-5, with D possibly TRBD1 on 6 matching bases. Germline V gene data show CDR1 as SGHTA and CDR2 as FQGNSA. This CDR3 region has 16 residues. V was trimmed by 5 bases and J by 5 bases, leaving 21 bases between them. As DNA, the CDR3 is TGTGCCAGCAGCGCATTCCCTAGGGGGAGTGGCGAGACCCAGTACTTC. It yields the protein CASSAFPRGSGETQYF. Looking up the rest from reference TRBV7-2 and TRBJ2-5 gives the full variable domain: GAGVSQSPSNKVTEKGKDVELRCDPISGHTALYWYRQSLGQGLEFLIYFQGNSAPDKSGLPSDRFSAERTGGSVSTLTIQRTQQEDSAVYLCASSAFPRGSGETQYFGPGTRLLVL.

Only one count was recorded for this clone. V gene TRBV14 combines with J gene TRBJ1-1, with D unresolved. Trimming cost V 5 bases and J 1 base, with 20 bases left between them. The CDR3 totals 17 residues. CDR1 and CDR2 from the germline V gene are SGHDN and FVKESK. CDR3 DNA: TGTGCCAGCAGCGCGCAAGAAGGGATCCCGGGGAACACTGAAGCTTTCTTT. Amino acid sequence: CASSAQEGIPGNTEAFF.

Only a few counts were recorded for this clone. V usage is TRBV11-1 and J usage is TRBJ2-7; no clear D gene. V was trimmed by 5 bases and J by 4 bases, leaving 12 bases between them. The CDR3 extends over 13 amino acids. Germline loops: CDR1 SGHAT, CDR2 FQDESV (reference sequence). The CDR3 nucleotides are TGTGCCAGCAGCGGCCGGACCGAGTACGAGCAGTACTTC. As protein: CASSGRTEYEQYF. Using reference TRBV11-1 and TRBJ2-7 for the parts outside the CDR3, the full variable domain is EAEVAQSPRYKITEKSQAVAFWCDPISGHATLYWYRQILGQGPELLVQFQDESVVDDSQLPKDRFSAERLKGVDSTLKIQPAELGDSAMYLCASSGRTEYEQYFGPGTRLTVT.

The chain uses TRBV5-1 and TRBJ1-3; 8 bases match TRBD1. Germline V gene sequence: CDR1 SGHRS, CDR2 YFSETQ. After removal of 4 bases from V and 4 bases from J, the junction contained 4 bases not matched to a gene. The CDR3 spans 14 residues. The CDR3 region has the DNA TGCGCCAGCAGCCTGACAGGGGCCGGAAACACCATATATTTT. Its translation: CASSLTGAGNTIYF.

The rearrangement joins TRBV25-1 to TRBJ1-6, with 7 bases matching TRBD1. The CDR3 is made up of 16 amino acids. CDR1 MGHDK and CDR2 SYGVNS come from the germline V gene. Trimming removed 1 base from V and 6 bases from J; junction bases left unmatched: 6. CDR3 coding DNA: TGTGCCAGCAGTGAATCTGGCGGGACAGCTAATTCACCCCTCCACTTT. It specifies CASSESGGTANSPLHF.

The genes are TRBV6-5 and TRBJ1-2; 8 nucleotides align to TRBD1. The CDR3 consists of 14 residues. Germline CDR1 reads MNHEY; CDR2 reads SVGAGI. J gave up 5 bases and V 6 bases, and 8 bases lay outside the gene matches. DNA of the CDR3: TGTGCCAGCAGATCCGGACAGGGACGGTATGGCTACACCTTC. Amino acids: CASRSGQGRYGYTF.

The gene calls are TRBV28 and TRBJ1-5; 7 nucleotides align to TRBD1. Losses at the gene ends were 7 bases for V and 3 bases for J; bases not matched to a gene: 12. The CDR3 contains 16 residues. Germline V CDR1 and CDR2: MDHEN, SYDVKM. CDR3 amino acids: CASNPGSDRVNQPQHF. DNA of the CDR3: TGTGCCAGCAATCCTGGTTCTGACAGGGTCAATCAGCCCCAGCATTTT. The full variable domain, completed using reference TRBV28 and TRBJ1-5, is DVKVTQSSRYLVKRTGEKVFLECVQDMDHENMFWYRQDPGLGLRLIYFSYDVKMKEKGDIPEGYSVSREKKERFSLILESASTNQTSMYLCASNPGSDRVNQPQHFGDGTRLSIL.

The chain employs TRBV7-2 and TRBJ2-3; 9 bases fit TRBD1. Losses at the gene ends were 5 bases for V and 4 bases for J; bases not matched to a gene: 7. Germline CDR1 is SGHTA and CDR2 is FQGNSA. The CDR3 spans 15 residues. CDR3 protein: CASSQNRGQADTQYF. The CDR3 DNA follows: TGTGCCAGCAGCCAAAACAGGGGGCAGGCAGATACGCAGTATTTT.

This sequence joins TRBV7-9 and TRBJ2-7; D tentatively reads TRBD1 or TRBD2 (7 bases each). Germline CDR1 and CDR2: SEHNR and FQNEAQ (reference sequence). Trimming shortened V by 8 bases and J by 1 base, and 18 bases separated the two germline ends. There are 15 residues in the CDR3. The CDR3 reads CASGTGAGASYEQYF. CDR3 coding DNA: TGTGCCAGCGGTACAGGGGCGGGAGCATCCTACGAGCAGTACTTC.

This clone has just one count. The J gene is TRBJ2-6, the V gene TRBV19; D not certain. Trimming stripped 3 bases from V and 0 bases from J, with 6 bases between. CDR1 LNHDA and CDR2 SQIVND come from the germline V gene (reference sequence). The CDR3 runs 15 residues. The CDR3 is CASSILSSGANVLTF. As DNA, the CDR3 is TGTGCCAGTAGTATCTTGAGCTCTGGGGCCAACGTCCTGACTTTC.

The chain carries TRBV4-1 and TRBJ1-4, with unresolved D. Per germline, CDR1 MGHRA and CDR2 YSYEKL. The CDR3 runs 15 residues. V dropped 1 base and J dropped 7 bases, with 13 bases sitting between them. As DNA, the CDR3 is TGCGCCAGCAGCCAAGGCTCAGGTTGGGGTGAAAAACTGTTTTTT. Translation: CASSQGSGWGEKLFF.

Here the CDR3 DNA reads TGTGCCAGCAGTCCCTGGGTCGGGGGGGAGACCCAGTACTTC. Translation gives CASSPWVGGETQYF. The chain couples TRBV6-5 to TRBJ2-5; 7 bases map to TRBD2. The V segment lost 5 bases and the J segment 5 bases; nucleotides outside the gene matches: 8. This CDR3 comprises 14 residues. Per germline, CDR1 MNHEY and CDR2 SVGAGI.